Listed below are T cell receptor beta chains from one sample, sequenced in a study of Tregs in tolerant kidney transplant recipients. Measured with immunoSEQ multiplex PCR; TCRdb has only the in-frame clones, and not every one. This table holds some 64,000 clones, about 98% found once. The starting material was Tregs from blood, obtained before the transplant. The receptors were sampled from a human donor who received a combined kidney and bone marrow transplant. CDR3s include the opening cysteine and the closing phenylalanine or tryptophan. D genes are given only for firm matches. Expanded clones get a size class; other rows say once, few or many, or leave the size out.

j_gene | abundance | d_gene | v_gene | CDR3aa | CDR3nt
TRBJ2-1 | NA | NA | TRBV9 | CASSVGPPNEQFF | TGTGCCAGCAGCGTAGGGCCCCCCAATGAGCAGTTCTTC
TRBJ1-2 | NA | TRBD1 | TRBV4-2 | CASSQDYRGNSIGYTF | TGTGCCAGCAGCCAAGACTACAGGGGTAACTCTATCGGCTACACCTTC
TRBJ2-3 | NA | NA | TRBV5-4 | CASSLGDKRRGTQYF | TGTGCCAGCAGCTTGGGGGACAAGCGCCGAGGTACGCAGTATTTT
TRBJ2-4 | NA | NA | TRBV5-6 | CASSVGVDIQYF | TGTGCCAGCAGCGTCGGGGTGGACATTCAGTACTTC
TRBJ2-7 | NA | TRBD1 | TRBV5-5 | CASSRGQGAYEQYF | TGTGCCAGCAGCCGAGGTCAGGGGGCCTACGAGCAGTACTTC
TRBJ2-1 | NA | TRBD1 | TRBV7-9 | CAGTDRGFNEQFF | TGTGCCGGAACGGACAGGGGTTTCAATGAGCAGTTCTTC
TRBJ1-2 | NA | TRBD1 | TRBV28 | CASSPDRGDYGYTF | TGTGCCAGCAGCCCTGACAGGGGGGACTATGGCTACACCTTC
TRBJ2-2 | once | NA | TRBV6-1 | CATQREWVTGELFF | TGTGCCACCCAAAGGGAGTGGGTCACCGGGGAGCTGTTTTTT
TRBJ1-5 | NA | NA | TRBV5-1 | CASSAGDNQPQHF | TGCGCCAGCAGCGCAGGGGACAATCAGCCCCAGCATTTT
TRBJ1-1 | NA | NA | TRBV4-1 | CASSLPDRVNTEAFF | TGCGCCAGCAGCCTCCCGGACAGAGTTAACACTGAAGCTTTCTTT
TRBJ2-7 | NA | TRBD2 | TRBV5-6 | CASSFMGLAWYF | TGTGCCAGCAGCTTCATGGGACTAGCGTGGTACTTC
TRBJ2-1 | NA | NA | TRBV28 | CASSQPYSGSYNEQFF | TGTGCCAGCAGCCAACCATACAGCGGGTCCTACAATGAGCAGTTCTTC
TRBJ2-5 | NA | TRBD1 | TRBV5-6 | CASSLGQGAQETQYF | TGTGCCAGCAGCTTGGGACAGGGGGCCCAAGAGACCCAGTACTTC
TRBJ2-7 | once | TRBD1 | TRBV15 | CATSRDPGGQVIYEQYF | TGTGCCACCAGCAGAGATCCTGGGGGACAGGTGATTTACGAGCAGTACTTC
TRBJ1-5 | once | NA | TRBV4-2 | CASSQDTGQPQHF | TGTGCCAGCAGCCAAGACACCGGGCAGCCCCAGCATTTT
TRBJ2-1 | NA | NA | TRBV28 | CANLGGAGKGYNEQFF | TGTGCCAACCTTGGGGGGGCGGGTAAAGGTTACAATGAGCAGTTCTTC
TRBJ1-1 | once | NA | TRBV5-1 | CASSFRGQNTEAFF | TGCGCCAGCAGCTTTAGGGGCCAGAACACTGAAGCTTTCTTT
TRBJ1-5 | NA | TRBD1 | TRBV18 | CASSRGQADQPQHF | TGTGCCAGCTCCCGCGGACAGGCGGATCAGCCCCAGCATTTT
TRBJ2-1 | once | NA | TRBV10-3 | CAISGFASSYNEQFF | TGTGCCATCAGTGGATTTGCGAGCTCCTACAATGAGCAGTTCTTC
TRBJ2-7 | NA | NA | TRBV6-5 | CASSYQRGPYEQYF | TGTGCCAGCAGTTACCAAAGGGGCCCCTACGAGCAGTACTTC
TRBJ2-2 | NA | TRBD1 | TRBV7-6 | CASSLGTGGNTGELFF | TGTGCCAGCAGCTTAGGGACAGGGGGCAACACCGGGGAGCTGTTTTTT
TRBJ2-4 | NA | NA | TRBV7-9 | CASSLSLSGKEAKNIQYF | TGTGCCAGCAGCTTAAGCTTGAGCGGTAAGGAGGCCAAAAACATTCAGTACTTC
TRBJ2-3 | NA | NA | TRBV15 | CATSREQEYGTQYF | TGTGCCACCAGCAGAGAACAGGAATACGGTACGCAGTATTTT
TRBJ2-5 | NA | TRBD1 | TRBV7-6 | CASSLLTGGETQYF | TGTGCCAGCAGCCTATTAACAGGGGGAGAGACCCAGTACTTC
TRBJ2-3 | NA | NA | TRBV2 | CASGLWTAHTDTQYF | TGTGCCAGCGGCTTATGGACAGCGCACACAGATACGCAGTATTTT
TRBJ2-3 | NA | TRBD1 | TRBV11-3 | CASSLTGTGGDTQYF | TGTGCCAGCAGCTTGACCGGGACAGGGGGGGATACGCAGTATTTT
TRBJ2-6 | once | TRBD1 | TRBV7-6 | CASSSLTGGASGANVLTF | TGTGCCAGCAGCTCCCTGACAGGGGGCGCCTCTGGGGCCAACGTCCTGACTTTC
TRBJ1-2 | once | TRBD1 | TRBV7-2 | CASSYQTGSLFYGYTF | TGTGCCAGCAGCTATCAGACAGGGTCCTTATTTTATGGCTACACCTTC
TRBJ1-6 | NA | NA | TRBV6-6 | CASSYGYQGYNSPLHF | TGTGCCAGCAGTTATGGATACCAGGGGTATAATTCACCCCTCCACTTT
TRBJ2-2 | NA | NA | TRBV27 | CASSSSRPGRELFF | NA
TRBJ2-5 | once | TRBD2 | TRBV7-2 | CASSYGGTWETQYF | TGTGCCAGCAGCTACGGGGGGACCTGGGAGACCCAGTACTTC
TRBJ2-7 | NA | TRBD1 | TRBV11-3 | CASSAGQGTGSYEQYF | TGTGCCAGCAGCGCAGGACAGGGGACGGGTTCCTACGAGCAGTACTTC
TRBJ2-2 | NA | NA | TRBV9 | CASSPDWNTGELFF | TGTGCCAGCAGCCCCGACTGGAACACCGGGGAGCTGTTTTTT
TRBJ2-7 | NA | NA | TRBV6-1 | CASSASGVEYEQYF | TGTGCCAGCAGTGCGTCAGGGGTAGAATACGAGCAGTACTTC
TRBJ2-1 | NA | NA | TRBV28 | CASSFRTDYNEQFF | TGTGCCAGCAGTTTCCGGACAGACTACAATGAGCAGTTCTTC
TRBJ2-2 | NA | TRBD2 | TRBV4-2 | CASRGGVNTGELFF | TGTGCCAGCCGGGGGGGGGTGAACACCGGGGAGCTGTTTTTT
TRBJ1-5 | NA | NA | TRBV7-2 | CASSLDRVKNQPQHF | TGTGCCAGCAGCTTAGACAGGGTCAAAAATCAGCCCCAGCATTTT
TRBJ2-2 | NA | TRBD1 | TRBV7-9 | CASSLLGRQGPRELFF | TGTGCCAGCAGCTTATTGGGACGACAGGGTCCGAGGGAGCTGTTTTTT
TRBJ1-4 | NA | NA | TRBV25-1 | CASSEGVGKLNEKLFF | TGTGCCAGCAGTGAAGGAGTAGGAAAACTTAATGAAAAACTGTTTTTT
TRBJ2-7 | few | TRBD1 | TRBV5-6 | CASSWGTGVATYEQYF | TGTGCCAGCAGCTGGGGGACAGGGGTTGCAACCTACGAGCAGTACTTC